Presented here are 26 T cell receptor beta chains from one specimen sequenced in a study of cytomegalovirus exposure and HLA in healthy donors. PCR employed 60 Vbeta and 13 Jbeta primers. The method was immunoSEQ multiplex PCR; TCRdb's version includes in-frame clones alone and lacks a portion of them. The sample contains around 84,000 clones, about 80% of which appear only once. Input material: PBMCs. Every receptor here comes from a man between 45 and 60 years old in good health and CMV-seronegative.

The gene calls are TRBV11-2 and TRBJ1-4, with TRBD1 matching over 9 bases. The CDR3 is 17 amino acids. J lost 8 bases, V lost 5 bases, and 15 bases had no gene match. Germline lookup yields CDR1 SGHAT and CDR2 FQNNGV. CDR3 DNA: TGTGCCAGCAGCATCGAGGGACAGGGATCCGGAGGGGAAAAACTGTTTTTT. Translating it yields CASSIEGQGSGGEKLFF.

The V gene is TRBV7-9, the J gene TRBJ1-2, with 7 bases matching TRBD1. CDR3 length equals 13 residues. V dropped 3 bases and J dropped 6; count of bases not matched to a gene: 4. Per the germline V gene, CDR1 is SEHNR and CDR2 is FQNEAQ (reference sequence). Written as DNA, the CDR3 is TGTGCCAGCAGCTTCGACAGGGTGGATGGCTACACCTTC. Amino acid sequence: CASSFDRVDGYTF.

J is TRBJ1-6 and V is TRBV9, with 9 nucleotides matching TRBD1. Germline-derived CDR1 and CDR2 are SGDLS and YYNGEE. V shed 3 bases, J shed 6 bases, and the junction held 4 bases outside the gene matches. There are 15 residues in the CDR3. As DNA, the CDR3 is TGTGCCAGCAGCGCCCGGGACAGGGCTAATTCACCCCTCCACTTT. Its translation: CASSARDRANSPLHF.

The chain carries TRBV5-5 and TRBJ1-5, with D possibly matching TRBD1 (5 bases). Trimming left V 4 bases short and J 2 bases short, with 13 bases between. The germline CDR1 and CDR2 sequences are SGHKS and YYEKEE (reference sequence). The CDR3 has 15 amino acids. This CDR3 is CASSLQGQGNQPQHF. As DNA, the CDR3 is TGTGCCAGCAGCCTCCAGGGCCAGGGCAATCAGCCCCAGCATTTT.

The CDR3 nucleotides read TGTGCCAGCAGCTTGGTAGGGACAGGGAATCAGCCCCAGCATTTT. This codes for CASSLVGTGNQPQHF. This rearrangement joins TRBV5-8 to TRBJ1-5; 9 bases are shared with TRBD1. Trimming removed 0 bases from V and 4 bases from J; junction bases left unmatched: 2. From germline, CDR1 is SGHTS and CDR2 YDEGEE. CDR3 length equals 15 residues.

The chain couples TRBV4-2 to TRBJ1-3, with D possibly matching TRBD1 (6 bases). This CDR3 spans 16 amino acids. The germline CDR1 and CDR2 sequences are LGHNA and YNFKEQ. V was shortened by 4 bases and J by 0 bases, with 13 bases between the two germline ends. The CDR3 DNA reads TGTGCCAGCAGCCGGGGAGACAGGACCTCTGGAAACACCATATATTTT. Its translation is CASSRGDRTSGNTIYF.

This clone turned up a few times. V gene TRBV6-1 combines with J gene TRBJ1-1, with 8 bases that match TRBD1. The ends lost 6 bases at V and 5 bases at J; junction bases unmatched: 8. This CDR3 comprises 14 residues. Germline loops: CDR1 MNHNS, CDR2 SASEGT. The CDR3 is CASRGLTGGTEAFF. The CDR3 bases are TGTGCCAGCAGGGGCCTTACAGGGGGGACTGAAGCTTTCTTT.

The CDR3 reads CASRGTSFADTQYF. The CDR3 DNA reads as TGTGCCAGCAGGGGGACTAGCTTTGCAGATACGCAGTATTTT. This chain links TRBV28 with TRBJ2-3; 9 bases agree with TRBD2. The CDR3 is made up of 14 amino acids. Germline trimming cut 6 bases from V and 4 bases from J; bases unmatched to any gene: 5. The germline V gene has CDR1 MDHEN and CDR2 SYDVKM.

The V call is TRBV28, the J call TRBJ1-5; tentative D call: TRBD1 (6 bases). Germline CDR1 is MDHEN and CDR2 is SYDVKM. The CDR3 sequence is 15 residues long. V dropped 3 bases and J dropped 7 bases, with 16 bases sitting between them. CDR3 in amino acids: CASSFPGRGAQPQHF. In DNA, the CDR3 is TGTGCCAGCAGTTTCCCAGGCAGGGGAGCCCAGCCCCAGCATTTT.

The rearrangement joins TRBV10-2 to TRBJ1-2, with unresolved D. Deletions cut 0 bases from V and 5 bases from J, with 7 bases between. Germline V gene sequence: CDR1 WSHSY, CDR2 SAAADI. The CDR3 spans 13 residues. DNA of the CDR3: TGCGCCAGCAGTGAGTCAGCGGAGTATGGCTACACCTTC. Translated: CASSESAEYGYTF.

The rearrangement uses TRBV5-4 and TRBJ1-2; 8 bases map to TRBD1. Germline CDR1 SGHNT, CDR2 YYREEE (reference sequence). J gave up 8 bases and V 9 bases, and 12 bases lay outside the gene matches. This CDR3 is built from 13 residues. The CDR3 is CATSGQGSKGYTF. The CDR3 nucleotides read TGTGCCACTTCTGGACAGGGATCGAAAGGCTACACCTTC. Variable domain in full (rest from reference TRBV5-4 and TRBJ1-2): ETGVTQSPTHLIKTRGQQVTLRCSSQSGHNTVSWYQQALGQGPQFIFQYYREEENGRGNFPPRFSGLQFPNYSSELNVNALELDDSALYLCATSGQGSKGYTFGSGTRLTVV.

V usage is TRBV5-1 and J usage is TRBJ2-3; unclear D gene. This CDR3 is 15 amino acids long. The V end was cut by 0 bases, the J end by 4 bases, with 12 bases between. Per germline, CDR1 SGHRS and CDR2 YFSETQ. The CDR3 region is CASSLAAAFPDTQYF. CDR3 DNA: TGCGCCAGCAGCTTGGCGGCGGCCTTCCCAGATACGCAGTATTTT.

A single count supports this clone. The V gene is TRBV5-1, the J gene TRBJ2-3; 7 bases match TRBD2. V was pared by 3 bases and J by 1 base, with 2 bases of the junction left unmatched. CDR1 is SGHRS, CDR2 YFSETQ, per germline. The CDR3 spans 14 residues. CDR3 in amino acids: CASSYRGGTDTQYF. In DNA, the CDR3 is TGCGCCAGCAGCTACCGGGGGGGCACAGATACGCAGTATTTT.

The CDR3, as DNA: TGTGCCAGCAGTTTAGGACTGACTAATGAAAAACTGTTTTTT. Protein product: CASSLGLTNEKLFF. This rearrangement joins TRBV27 to TRBJ1-4; D not certain. The CDR3 contains 14 residues. Trimming took off 2 bases at V and 2 bases at J, with 6 bases between the two ends. Germline V gene sequence: CDR1 MNHEY, CDR2 SMNVEV (reference sequence).

In this sample, this clone turned up a few times. This chain uses TRBV7-9 with TRBJ1-4, with TRBD1 as a possible D gene (5 bases). Germline V gene sequence: CDR1 SEHNR, CDR2 FQNEAQ (reference sequence). V lost 3 bases, J lost 8 bases, and 13 bases lay in between. CDR3 length equals 14 residues. Written as DNA, the CDR3 is TGTGCCAGCAGCTTCGGACGGGGGAACGAAAAACTGTTTTTT. Translated: CASSFGRGNEKLFF.

V gene TRBV5-5 combines with J gene TRBJ2-3; maybe TRBD2 (6 bases). The CDR3 covers 15 residues. The germline V gene encodes CDR1 SGHKS and CDR2 YYEKEE (reference sequence). The germline V and J ends were trimmed by 0 bases and 4 bases, with 12 bases remaining between them. DNA for the CDR3: TGTGCCAGCAGCTTGGTTGAAGGAGGGGCAGATACGCAGTATTTT. Translating gives CASSLVEGGADTQYF.

The chain joins TRBV19 to TRBJ2-7; 11 bases line up with TRBD1. Looked up from germline, CDR1 is LNHDA and CDR2 is SQIVND (reference sequence). Trimming took 3 bases from V and 0 from J; bases not matched to a gene: 1. This CDR3 has 15 amino acids. CDR3 loop: CASSIGQGASYEQYF. DNA for the CDR3: TGTGCCAGTAGTATCGGACAGGGGGCCTCCTACGAGCAGTACTTC. Based on the CDR3 plus reference TRBV19 and TRBJ2-7, the full variable domain is DGGITQSPKYLFRKEGQNVTLSCEQNLNHDAMYWYRQDPGQGLRLIYYSQIVNDFQKGDIAEGYSVSREKKESFPLTVTSAQKNPTAFYLCASSIGQGASYEQYFGPGTRLTVT.

The chain carries TRBV6-1 and TRBJ1-2; 9 positions match TRBD1. V shed 4 bases and J 3 bases; nucleotides not matched to a gene: 9. The CDR3 runs 16 residues. Germline V lookup: CDR1 MNHNS, CDR2 SASEGT. This CDR3 reads CASSVSLGQGDYGYTF. In nucleotides, the CDR3 is TGTGCCAGCAGTGTAAGCTTGGGACAGGGTGACTATGGCTACACCTTC.

This chain joins TRBV4-1 and TRBJ2-7, with D possibly matching TRBD2 (5 bases). Germline V gene lookup returns CDR1 MGHRA and CDR2 YSYEKL. Trimming left V 1 base short and J 0 bases short, with 19 bases between. There are 18 residues in the CDR3. The CDR3 here is CASSQALWSSGSSYEQYF. CDR3 in DNA: TGCGCCAGCAGCCAAGCCTTGTGGTCGAGCGGTAGCTCCTACGAGCAGTACTTC.

This clone was counted a few times. The chain links TRBV2 to TRBJ2-2; 9 nucleotides agree with TRBD2. CDR3 length: 14 residues. Germline values: CDR1 SNHLY, CDR2 FYNNEI. The junction had 7 bases not matched to a gene; V was cut back by 7 bases and J by 7 bases. The CDR3: CASNSGGRVGELFF. Here the CDR3 DNA reads TGTGCCAGCAACAGCGGGGGGCGGGTCGGGGAGCTGTTTTTT.

The gene calls are TRBV2 and TRBJ2-2; possible D gene TRBD2, 6 bases. Germline V gene data show CDR1 as SNHLY and CDR2 as FYNNEI. Deletions cut 1 base from V and 4 bases from J, with 13 bases between. The CDR3 is 16 amino acids. The CDR3 here is CASSEESSVLTGELFF. The CDR3 DNA reads as TGTGCCAGCAGTGAAGAATCTAGCGTTCTCACCGGGGAGCTGTTTTTT.

This rearrangement joins TRBV7-9 to TRBJ2-5; TRBD1 agrees at 8 bases. The CDR3 consists of 16 residues. Per the germline V gene, CDR1 is SEHNR and CDR2 is FQNEAQ (reference sequence). With 1 base clipped from V and 5 bases from J, the junction kept 9 bases outside the gene matches. CDR3 loop: CASSLGDRPKGETQYF. As DNA, the CDR3 is TGTGCCAGCAGCTTAGGGGACAGGCCCAAGGGGGAGACCCAGTACTTC.

The chain joins TRBV27 to TRBJ1-6; TRBD1 aligns across 7 bases. The germline V gene encodes CDR1 MNHEY and CDR2 SMNVEV (reference sequence). V lost 4 bases and J lost 5; bases outside the gene matches: 5. The CDR3 has 15 amino acids. The CDR3: CASSSRDSNNSPLHF. In DNA form, the CDR3 reads TGTGCCAGCAGTTCCCGGGACAGCAATAATTCACCCCTCCACTTT.

V usage is TRBV6-1 and J usage is TRBJ2-6, with a possible D match to TRBD2 (5 bases). CDR3 length equals 15 residues. Between the trimmed V and J ends, which lost 6 bases and 4 bases, there was a span of 13 bases. The germline CDR1 and CDR2 sequences are MNHNS and SASEGT. CDR3 nucleotides: TGTGCCAGCAGCCTCACAGCGGCCGGGGCCAACGTCCTGACTTTC. This translates into CASSLTAAGANVLTF.

The chain is built from TRBV2 and TRBJ1-1; D is undetermined. V gave up 5 bases and J gave up 4 bases, with 14 bases separating them. The CDR3 has 14 residues. CDR1 is SNHLY, CDR2 FYNNEI, per germline. The CDR3 reads CASSKGGRGTEAFF. The CDR3 DNA is TGTGCCAGCAGTAAGGGAGGTCGGGGCACTGAAGCTTTCTTT. Using reference TRBV2 and TRBJ1-1 for the parts outside the CDR3, the full variable domain is EPEVTQTPSHQVTQMGQEVILRCVPISNHLYFYWYRQILGQKVEFLVSFYNNEISEKSEIFDDQFSVERPDGSNFTLKIRSTKLEDSAMYFCASSKGGRGTEAFFGQGTRLTVV.

The CDR3, as DNA: TGTGCCAGCAGTGATCGCGGGGGCGGGGAGCAGTACTTC. It codes for CASSDRGGGEQYF. V gene TRBV25-1 combines with J gene TRBJ2-7, with D possibly TRBD2 on 7 matching bases. The CDR3 runs to 13 residues. Germline CDR1 is MGHDK and CDR2 is SYGVNS. Trimming stripped 3 bases from V and 7 bases from J, with 13 bases between.